The 27 T cell receptor beta chains below were found in one sample sequenced in a study of prognosis after radiotherapy for stage I lung cancer. Researchers used two-round multiplex PCR to amplify TCR beta CDR3 starting from genomic DNA. For every TRBV and TRBJ gene, a specific primer was used in first-round PCR. TCRdb reprocessed the multiplex PCR reads via MiXCR and lists one record per CDR3 protein. The table includes about 22,000 distinct CDR3 sequences, around 40% detected once. The sample consisted of PBMCs, taken before or after stereotactic body radiation therapy (not recorded which). Receptor source: a donor aged 50 or older with non-small cell lung cancer.

Here the CDR3 reads CASSSPSLAGEADTQYF. CDR3 nucleotide sequence: TGTGCCAGCAGTTCCCCCTCACTAGCGGGAGAAGCAGATACGCAGTATTTT. The chain uses TRBV6-5 and TRBJ2-3; TRBD2 matches 11 bases. The V gene's germline CDR1 is MNHEY and CDR2 SVGAGI. J was trimmed by 4 bases and V by 4 bases; bases with no gene match: 10. The length of the CDR3 is 17 residues.

Turning to this clonotype: A far larger clone is one nucleotide away, so this likely arose from a read error. The chain is built from TRBV2 and TRBJ2-4, with D unclear. The DNA matches TRBJ2-3 better at its end, which makes the J call doubtful. Germline-derived CDR1 and CDR2 are SNHLY and FYNNEI. The CDR3 loop spans 14 amino acids. DNA of the CDR3: TGTGCCAGCAGTGAAATCGATATCTCATATACGCAGTATTTT. Translated, it gives CASSEIDISYTQYF.

This clonotype counts as medium-sized. CDR3 region: CATSDARASLYEQYF. Here the CDR3 DNA reads TGTGCCACCAGTGACGCCCGGGCCTCCCTCTACGAGCAGTACTTC. This chain connects TRBV24-1 to TRBJ2-7; D is undetermined. CDR1 and CDR2 from the germline V gene are KGHDR and SFDVKD. Trimming shortened V by 4 bases and J by 3 bases, and 15 bases separated the two germline ends. This CDR3 has 15 amino acids.

V gene TRBV27 combines with J gene TRBJ1-1; TRBD1 matches 7 bases. Germline V gives CDR1 MNHEY, CDR2 SMNVEV (reference sequence). There are 15 residues in the CDR3. V shed 6 bases, J shed 4 bases, and the junction held 11 bases outside the gene matches. CDR3 residues: CASRASRGILTEAFF. The CDR3 DNA reads as TGTGCCAGCAGGGCGTCCAGGGGGATCCTCACTGAAGCTTTCTTT.

This clonotype came up a few times. The missing conserved phenylalanine or tryptophan at the end of this CDR3 makes a read error likely. The CDR3 here is CASSQGTPRTEAFL. CDR3 nucleotide sequence: TGTGCCAGCTCTCAAGGGACGCCGAGGACTGAAGCTTTCCTT. The chain links TRBV18 to TRBJ1-1, with D perhaps TRBD1 (5 bases). This CDR3 region has 14 residues. Deletions cut 6 bases from V and 5 bases from J, with 16 bases between. CDR1 is KGHSH and CDR2 is LQKENI in the germline V gene.

This clonotype was seen only a few times. This CDR3 reads CASSPGPRSEAFF. The CDR3 bases are TGTGCCAGCAGCCCCGGCCCTCGGAGTGAAGCTTTCTTT. The chain recombines TRBV7-6 with TRBJ1-1; D unclear. Germline CDR1 reads SGHVS; CDR2 reads FNYEAQ. The CDR3 extends over 13 amino acids. V shed 5 bases and J shed 7 bases, with 14 bases lying between them.

This clonotype was seen many times. V is TRBV30 and J is TRBJ2-7, with D unclear. V lost 4 bases and J 3 bases, leaving 13 bases between the germline ends. Germline V gene sequence: CDR1 GTSNPN, CDR2 SVGIG (reference sequence). The CDR3 extends over 13 amino acids. The CDR3 reads CAWILPGNYEQYF. CDR3 sequence (DNA): TGTGCCTGGATCTTGCCAGGTAACTACGAGCAGTACTTC.

Of note for this clonotype: A far larger clone differs by one base, so this is likely a read error. The chain is built from TRBV6-9 and TRBJ1-2; 7 bases are a match to TRBD1. CDR1 and CDR2 from the germline V gene are MNHGY and SVAAGI. V was clipped by 5 bases and J by 4 bases; unmatched bases: 7. The CDR3 is 14 amino acids. The CDR3 region is CASSQNQGGYGYTF. CDR3 nucleotide sequence: TGTGCCAGCAGTCAGAACCAGGGGGGCTATGGCTACACCTTC.

This clonotype came up many times. The V call is TRBV5-4, the J call TRBJ2-2, with D perhaps TRBD2 (5 bases). The germline CDR1 and CDR2 sequences are SGHNT and YYREEE (reference sequence). The CDR3 runs 12 residues. The germline V and J ends were trimmed by 4 bases and 8 bases, with 9 bases remaining between them. The CDR3 nucleotides are TGTGCCAGCAGCACCCGGGGTGGGGAGCTGTTTTTT. It yields the protein CASSTRGGELFF.

This clonotype was seen repeatedly, ten times or more. The chain has TRBV3-1 and TRBJ1-6, with D maybe TRBD1 (5 bases). Trimming removed 1 base at V and 7 bases at J, with 11 bases between. CDR1 LGHDT and CDR2 YNNKEL come from the germline V gene (reference sequence). This CDR3 has 15 residues. CDR3 coding DNA: TGTGCCAGCAGCCAAGTGCAGGGAGGGAATTCACCCCTCCACTTT. Amino acids: CASSQVQGGNSPLHF.

V gene TRBV2 combines with J gene TRBJ1-2; maybe TRBD1 (5 bases). The V gene lost 5 bases and the J gene lost 8 bases, with 24 bases spanning the gap. CDR1 is SNHLY and CDR2 is FYNNEI in the germline V gene. This CDR3 is 16 amino acids long. CDR3 sequence (DNA): TGTGCCAGCAGTCGGACGGGGGTAGGCTCTACTTGGGGCTACACCTTC. It encodes CASSRTGVGSTWGYTF.

V gene TRBV6-5 combines with J gene TRBJ2-2; the match to TRBD1 covers 7 bases. The V segment lost 4 bases and the J segment 7 bases; nucleotides outside the gene matches: 9. The CDR3 is 15 residues long. Germline V gene lookup returns CDR1 MNHEY and CDR2 SVGAGI. The CDR3 DNA is TGTGCCAGCAGTTCCGGAACAGGGGTTATCGGGGAGCTGTTTTTT. Encoded protein: CASSSGTGVIGELFF.

This clonotype occurred many times. V gene TRBV2 combines with J gene TRBJ2-2; D is unresolved. V lost 6 bases to trimming and J lost 2 bases, with 10 bases between them. Germline CDR1 SNHLY, CDR2 FYNNEI. This CDR3 contains 14 residues. Here the CDR3 DNA reads TGTGCCAGCAGAAGGGCCCGAAACACCGGGGAGCTGTTTTTT. Translated, it gives CASRRARNTGELFF.

This clonotype is categorized as medium-sized. The chain links TRBV20-1 to TRBJ2-7; D is unclear. CDR1 is DFQATT and CDR2 is SNEGSKA in the germline V gene (reference sequence). The CDR3 covers 12 residues. Between the trimmed V and J ends, which lost 3 bases and 6 bases, there was a span of 12 bases. CDR3 bases: TGCAGTGCTAGTTCTGGCCACCCCGAGCAGTACTTC. Amino acids: CSASSGHPEQYF.

In its sample, this clonotype ranks as medium-sized. The J gene is TRBJ2-7, the V gene TRBV6-4; 11 bases match TRBD2. In germline, CDR1 is MRHNA, CDR2 SNTAGT. The CDR3 sequence is 17 residues long. The V and J ends lost 3 bases and 2 bases, in that order; junction bases with no gene match: 9. The CDR3 loop reads CASSEGVLAGVPYEQYF. CDR3 in DNA: TGTGCCAGCAGTGAAGGCGTACTAGCGGGAGTTCCCTACGAGCAGTACTTC.

The gene calls are TRBV28 and TRBJ1-6; D not certain. The V gene's germline CDR1 is MDHEN and CDR2 SYDVKM. This CDR3 has 13 amino acids. The ends were cut back, 6 bases at V and 6 bases at J, with 9 bases in the middle. The CDR3 DNA reads TGTGCCAGCAGAGCCCGGGGTAATTCACCCCTCCACTTT. It codes for CASRARGNSPLHF.

Many counts were recorded for this clonotype. This sequence joins TRBV20-1 and TRBJ1-3, with a weak D call TRBD1 (5 bases). Trimming shortened V by 3 bases and J by 2 bases, and 8 bases separated the two germline ends. Germline CDR1 reads DFQATT; CDR2 reads SNEGSKA (reference sequence). This CDR3 spans 13 amino acids. This chain's CDR3 is CSASAGAGNTIYF. CDR3 DNA: TGCAGTGCTAGCGCGGGGGCTGGAAACACCATATATTTT.

This clonotype was counted ten times or more. The chain is built from TRBV4-3 and TRBJ2-7, with 9 bases fitting TRBD2. The length of the CDR3 is 16 residues. CDR1 and CDR2 from the germline V gene are LGHNA and YSLEER. V lost 0 bases and J lost 6; bases outside the gene matches: 9. This CDR3 is CASSQEWLAGFSEQYF. The CDR3 DNA is TGCGCCAGCAGCCAAGAATGGCTAGCGGGGTTTTCCGAGCAGTACTTC.

This clonotype was counted at least ten times. The genes are TRBV5-4 and TRBJ2-5; 7 bases map to TRBD1. V lost 4 bases to trimming and J lost 5 bases; unmatched junction nucleotides: 8. The CDR3 spans 14 residues. Looked up from germline, CDR1 is SGHNT and CDR2 is YYREEE (reference sequence). The CDR3 is CASSATGVDETQYF. In DNA, the CDR3 is TGTGCCAGCAGCGCAACAGGGGTCGACGAGACCCAGTACTTC.

In regard to this clonotype: It differs at one base from a far larger clone, so likely a read error. The J gene is TRBJ1-5, the V gene TRBV6-6; D uncertain. V was trimmed by 3 bases and J by 4 bases, leaving 10 bases between them. The CDR3 has 14 residues. From germline, CDR1 is MNHNY and CDR2 SVGAGI (reference sequence). CDR3 bases: TGTGCCAGCAGTTATTTGGAGTCGAATCAGCCCCAGCATTTT. Protein sequence: CASSYLESNQPQHF.

V and J are TRBV20-1 and TRBJ1-2, with a weak D call TRBD1 (5 bases). Germline-derived CDR1 and CDR2 are DFQATT and SNEGSKA (reference sequence). This CDR3 has 17 amino acids. Trimming pared 5 bases from V and 8 bases from J, leaving 30 bases between. The CDR3 coding sequence is TGCAGTGCTGGTGACTCCCAGGGACCAACGCCTCGGGGAGGCTACACCTTC. It is translated as CSAGDSQGPTPRGGYTF.

This clonotype was seen repeatedly, ten times or more. The chain links TRBV27 to TRBJ2-5; D gene ambiguous. The CDR3 has 17 amino acids. With 6 bases removed from V and 2 bases from J, the gap between germline ends came to 22 bases. Germline V CDR1 and CDR2: MNHEY, SMNVEV (reference sequence). Here the CDR3 DNA reads TGTGCCAGCAGCTCTAGGCCTCAGCGAGTTAGGCAAGAGACCCAGTACTTC. It codes for CASSSRPQRVRQETQYF.

The chain uses TRBV6-1 and TRBJ2-7, with 8 nucleotides matching TRBD1. Unmatched junction bases numbered 5, after V lost 5 bases and J lost 5 bases. Germline CDR1 is MNHNS and CDR2 is SASEGT. CDR3 length: 13 residues. Here the CDR3 reads CASSIGQGNEQYF. The CDR3 region has the DNA TGTGCCAGCAGTATAGGACAGGGTAACGAGCAGTACTTC.

This clonotype has only a few counts. The chain recombines TRBV18 with TRBJ2-2; D call uncertain. Germline CDR1 KGHSH, CDR2 LQKENI. This CDR3 region has 13 residues. The ends were cut back, 10 bases at V and 0 bases at J, with 9 bases in the middle. CDR3 sequence: CATLTANTGELFF. The CDR3 DNA sequence: TGTGCCACCTTAACCGCGAACACCGGGGAGCTGTTTTTT. Complete variable domain (other parts from reference TRBV18 and TRBJ2-2): NAGVMQNPRHLVRRRGQEARLRCSPMKGHSHVYWYRQLPEEGLKFMVYLQKENIIDESGMPKERFSAEFPKEGPSILRIQQVVRGDSAAYFCATLTANTGELFFGEGSRLTVL.

For this clonotype: A much bigger clone sits one base away, suggesting this may be a read error. The chain links TRBV28 to TRBJ1-5; D gene uncertain. Germline loops: CDR1 MDHEN, CDR2 SYDVKM. Trimming took 5 bases from V and 5 from J, leaving 7 bases between them. The CDR3 extends over 12 amino acids. DNA of the CDR3: TGTGCCAGCAGTCTTGATTATCAGCCCCAGCATTTT. Encoded protein: CASSLDYQPQHF.

The rearrangement joins TRBV27 to TRBJ1-3, with D tentatively TRBD1 (6 bases). This CDR3 has 17 amino acids. V lost 2 bases and J lost 5, with 19 bases in between. CDR1 is MNHEY, CDR2 SMNVEV, per germline (reference sequence). The CDR3 region has the DNA TGTGCCAGCAGTTTAACCGGGGGCGGTTCAGTTAGAAACACCATATATTTT. Its translation: CASSLTGGGSVRNTIYF.

The chain uses TRBV11-2 and TRBJ2-3; D tentatively fits TRBD1 or TRBD2 (5 bases each). The CDR3 extends over 14 amino acids. Trimming removed 5 bases from V and 4 bases from J, with 13 bases in between. Germline V gene sequence: CDR1 SGHAT, CDR2 FQNNGV. Here the CDR3 reads CASSTGTQPDTQYF. CDR3 sequence (DNA): TGTGCCAGCAGCACCGGGACCCAGCCAGATACGCAGTATTTT.